These T cell receptor beta chains were read from a single sample in a study of T cells in localized non-small cell lung cancer. Measured with immunoSEQ multiplex PCR; TCRdb has only the in-frame clones, and not every one. This sample has more than 1,500 clones; roughly 35% occur once, and the top ten carry around 11%. The starting material was lung tumor tissue, obtained before any cancer treatment. The receptor set was obtained from a male donor aged 60 or over with stage III squamous cell lung carcinoma. Both conserved end residues are part of each CDR3. D genes are given only for firm matches. Where a row states a size, it is once, few, many or the class of an expanded clone; other rows omit it.

V: TRBV10-3; J: TRBJ1-3; size: few; D: NA; CDR3: CATTWQGGNTIYF; DNA: TGTGCCACCACCTGGCAGGGAGGAAACACCATATATTTT
V: TRBV29-1; J: TRBJ2-7; size: NA; D: TRBD1; CDR3: CSVRDRGPYEQYF; DNA: TGCAGCGTTAGGGACAGGGGGCCCTACGAGCAGTACTTC
V: TRBV4-1; J: TRBJ1-5; size: large; D: NA; CDR3: CASSQDGRVDQPQHF; DNA: TGCGCCAGCAGCCAAGATGGCAGGGTGGATCAGCCCCAGCATTTT
V: TRBV19; J: TRBJ1-6; size: NA; D: NA; CDR3: CASRTRTQDSPLHF; DNA: TGTGCCAGTCGGACTCGGACTCAAGATTCACCCCTCCACTTT
V: TRBV19; J: TRBJ2-1; size: NA; D: NA; CDR3: CASLADYNNEQFF; DNA: TGTGCCAGTCTAGCTGACTACAACAATGAGCAGTTCTTC
V: TRBV23-1; J: TRBJ1-4; size: few; D: TRBD1; CDR3: CASSQDSTGATNEKLFF; DNA: TGCGCCAGCAGCCAAGATAGCACAGGGGCAACTAATGAAAAACTGTTTTTT
V: TRBV5-1; J: TRBJ1-1; size: NA; D: TRBD1; CDR3: CASSFGSGTGEIHTEAFF; DNA: TGCGCCAGCAGCTTTGGGTCCGGGACAGGGGAAATACACACTGAAGCTTTCTTT
V: TRBV6-8; J: TRBJ1-2; size: few; D: NA; CDR3: CASRPFGANYGYTF; DNA: TGTGCCAGCAGACCCTTTGGGGCTAACTATGGCTACACCTTC
V: TRBV19; J: TRBJ1-2; size: NA; D: NA; CDR3: CASSITRGLTDGYTF; DNA: TGTGCCAGTAGTATAACCAGGGGCTTAACAGATGGCTACACCTTC
V: TRBV2; J: TRBJ2-5; size: large; D: TRBD2; CDR3: CASSDSGGVETQYF; DNA: TGTGCCAGCAGTGATAGCGGGGGGGTAGAGACCCAGTACTTC
V: TRBV7-5; J: TRBJ1-3; size: medium-sized; D: NA; CDR3: CASSSGFPGNTIYF; DNA: TGTGCCAGCAGCTCCGGATTCCCCGGAAACACCATATATTTT
V: TRBV18; J: TRBJ1-4; size: NA; D: NA; CDR3: CASSPSTRNEKLFF; DNA: TGTGCCAGCTCCCCGTCTACACGTAATGAAAAACTGTTTTTT
V: TRBV29-1; J: TRBJ2-3; size: NA; D: NA; CDR3: CSVEDSRWAQYF; DNA: TGCAGCGTTGAAGACTCTCGTTGGGCGCAGTATTTT
V: TRBV11-3; J: TRBJ1-3; size: hyperexpanded; D: NA; CDR3: CASSLDPYSGNTIYF; DNA: TGTGCCAGCAGCTTAGATCCCTACTCTGGAAACACCATATATTTT
V: TRBV18; J: TRBJ1-2; size: NA; D: TRBD1; CDR3: CASSPLPPGTGPNYGYTF; DNA: TGTGCCAGCTCACCCTTACCTCCCGGGACAGGGCCAAACTATGGCTACACCTTC
V: TRBV14; J: TRBJ1-1; size: NA; D: NA; CDR3: CASSPKGQDPEAFF; DNA: TGTGCCAGCAGCCCGAAGGGACAAGACCCTGAAGCTTTCTTT
V: TRBV4-1; J: TRBJ1-4; size: NA; D: NA; CDR3: CASSQEGTYNEKLFF; DNA: TGCGCCAGCAGCCAAGAGGGCACCTATAATGAAAAACTGTTTTTT
V: TRBV30; J: TRBJ1-4; size: NA; D: NA; CDR3: CAWSADKKLFF; DNA: TGTGCCTGGAGTGCAGATAAAAAACTGTTTTTT
V: TRBV10-3; J: TRBJ2-5; size: large; D: TRBD2; CDR3: CAISEPTSGGVETQYF; DNA: TGTGCCATCAGTGAGCCGACTAGCGGGGGGGTAGAGACCCAGTACTTC
V: TRBV9; J: TRBJ2-3; size: NA; D: NA; CDR3: CASSVGALTDTQYF; DNA: TGTGCCAGCAGCGTAGGAGCGCTCACAGATACGCAGTATTTT
V: TRBV14; J: TRBJ1-6; size: NA; D: TRBD1; CDR3: CASSQGQGVYSPLHF; DNA: TGTGCCAGCAGCCAAGGACAGGGGGTATACTCACCCCTCCACTTT
V: TRBV28; J: TRBJ2-4; size: NA; D: NA; CDR3: CASSSQPLAKNIQYF; DNA: TGTGCCAGCAGTTCACAGCCTCTAGCCAAAAACATTCAGTACTTC
V: TRBV29-1; J: TRBJ1-1; size: NA; D: NA; CDR3: CSVYKLGGHTEAFF; DNA: TGCAGCGTTTATAAACTGGGCGGGCACACTGAAGCTTTCTTT
V: TRBV4-1; J: TRBJ2-1; size: NA; D: NA; CDR3: CASSQEGLVYEQFF; DNA: TGCGCCAGCAGCCAAGAGGGGCTAGTCTATGAGCAGTTCTTC
V: TRBV6-8; J: TRBJ2-3; size: medium-sized; D: NA; CDR3: CASSYTRGTDTQYF; DNA: TGTGCCAGCAGTTATACTAGGGGCACAGATACGCAGTATTTT
V: TRBV19; J: TRBJ1-3; size: NA; D: NA; CDR3: CASSDQGEGNTIYF; DNA: TGTGCCAGTAGTGACCAGGGAGAAGGAAACACCATATATTTT
V: TRBV18; J: TRBJ1-1; size: NA; D: NA; CDR3: CASSLSGTEAFF; DNA: TGTGCCAGCTCCCTCTCGGGCACTGAAGCTTTCTTT
V: TRBV14; J: TRBJ1-2; size: NA; D: NA; CDR3: CASSQDVGDYGYTF; DNA: TGTGCCAGCAGCCAAGACGTCGGGGACTATGGCTACACCTTC
V: TRBV6-8; J: TRBJ1-2; size: few; D: NA; CDR3: CASSDGLLDRAGYTF; DNA: TGTGCCAGCAGTGACGGCCTCCTAGATCGAGCTGGCTACACCTTC
V: TRBV28; J: TRBJ1-2; size: NA; D: NA; CDR3: CASSHGGPGGPNYGYTF; DNA: TGTGCCAGCAGTCATGGGGGCCCCGGCGGTCCTAACTATGGCTACACCTTC
V: TRBV9; J: TRBJ1-5; size: medium-sized; D: TRBD1; CDR3: CASSAEGAGNQPQHF; DNA: TGTGCCAGCAGCGCCGAGGGGGCTGGCAATCAGCCCCAGCATTTT
V: TRBV6-8; J: TRBJ1-6; size: large; D: NA; CDR3: CASSYSGFSTPLHF; DNA: TGTGCCAGCAGTTACTCCGGCTTTAGTACACCCCTCCACTTT
V: TRBV25-1; J: TRBJ1-6; size: NA; D: NA; CDR3: CASSEYRANSPLHF; DNA: TGTGCCAGCAGTGAATACAGGGCTAATTCACCCCTCCACTTT
V: TRBV11-3; J: TRBJ1-5; size: medium-sized; D: TRBD1; CDR3: CASSLRQGNNQPQHF; DNA: TGTGCCAGCAGCTTGAGACAGGGAAACAATCAGCCCCAGCATTTT
V: TRBV19; J: TRBJ2-1; size: NA; D: TRBD2; CDR3: CATGTSGGSSSYNEQFF; DNA: TGTGCCACCGGGACTAGCGGGGGGTCGAGCTCCTACAATGAGCAGTTCTTC
V: TRBV6-8; J: TRBJ1-3; size: NA; D: NA; CDR3: CAIRIRPGGNTIYF; DNA: TGTGCCATCAGAATTCGACCGGGAGGAAACACCATATATTTT
V: TRBV11-3; J: TRBJ2-6; size: few; D: NA; CDR3: CASSLDGGANVLTF; DNA: TGTGCCAGCAGCTTAGATGGGGGGGCCAACGTTCTGACTTTC
V: TRBV9; J: TRBJ2-5; size: few; D: NA; CDR3: CASSEVKVWDPQYF; DNA: TGTGCCAGCAGTGAAGTCAAGGTGTGGGACCCCCAGTACTTC
V: TRBV11-3; J: TRBJ2-7; size: NA; D: NA; CDR3: CASSQSAVSYEQYF; DNA: TGTGCCAGCAGCCAGTCTGCAGTCTCCTACGAGCAGTACTTC
V: TRBV6-8; J: TRBJ2-7; size: few; D: NA; CDR3: CASRRMGSEQYF; DNA: TGTGCCAGCAGACGTATGGGATCCGAGCAGTACTTC